This is a list of T cell receptor beta chains from one sample in a study of T cell responses to AZD1222 COVID-19 vaccine. Libraries were prepared by immunoSEQ multiplex PCR; TCRdb keeps only in-frame clonotypes and omits some of them. The data hold 150,000 to 200,000 clones, with about 88% observed a single time. The specimen comprised peripheral blood, sampled on day 0 of AZD1222 vaccination. The source of these receptors is an adult in good health. The CDR3 runs from the conserved cysteine through the conserved F or W. D genes are given only for firm matches. The size entry is marked missing in some rows and otherwise reads once, few, many or a size class.

TRBV6-5	.	TRBJ1-2	.	CASSYSSAGRSYGYTF	TGTGCCAGCAGTTACTCGAGTGCAGGGCGCAGCTATGGCTACACCTTC
TRBV24-1	.	TRBJ2-2	.	CATSDFVSPGTGELFF	TGTGCCACCAGTGATTTCGTCAGTCCAGGGACCGGGGAGCTGTTTTTT
TRBV4-3	.	TRBJ1-4	.	CASSQQGGTFGEKLFF	TGCGCCAGCAGCCAACAGGGCGGAACTTTCGGTGAAAAACTGTTTTTT
TRBV7-8	.	TRBJ1-2	.	CASSPRREHYGYTF	TGTGCCAGCAGCCCACGGCGAGAGCACTATGGCTACACCTTC
TRBV18	TRBD1	TRBJ1-6	.	CASSPFTGAVNSPLHF	TGTGCCAGCTCACCATTCACAGGGGCGGTTAATTCACCCCTCCACTTT
TRBV11-3	.	TRBJ2-5	.	CASSSQSRDGQETQYF	TGTGCCAGCAGCTCACAAAGCCGGGACGGCCAAGAGACCCAGTACTTC
TRBV24-1	.	TRBJ1-2	.	CATSDLGRNYGYTF	TGTGCCACCAGTGATCTTGGACGTAACTATGGCTACACCTTC
TRBV3-1/TRBV3-2	.	TRBJ1-5	.	CASSSWPDQPQHF	TGTGCCAGCAGCTCCTGGCCTGATCAGCCCCAGCATTTT
TRBV18	.	TRBJ1-1	.	CASSPQGQLNTEAFF	TGTGCCAGCTCACCTCAGGGCCAACTGAACACTGAAGCTTTCTTT
TRBV24-1	.	TRBJ2-1	.	CATSDFSLGPAGEQFF	TGTGCCACCAGTGATTTTTCCCTGGGACCCGCGGGTGAGCAGTTCTTC
TRBV29-1	.	TRBJ1-2	.	CSAGDADRAMGYTF	TGCAGCGCAGGGGACGCTGACCGGGCCATGGGCTACACCTTC
TRBV18	TRBD2	TRBJ2-1	.	CASSLLAGGENEQFF	TGTGCCAGCTCACTCCTAGCGGGAGGAGAAAATGAGCAGTTCTTC
TRBV6-2/TRBV6-3	.	TRBJ1-2	.	CASSYGQEPPGGYTF	TGTGCCAGCAGTTACGGGCAGGAGCCTCCGGGCGGCTACACCTTC
TRBV7-2	.	TRBJ2-2	.	CASRGEVAGTGELFF	TGTGCCAGCAGGGGGGAAGTAGCCGGCACCGGGGAGCTGTTTTTT
TRBV5-6	.	TRBJ1-5	few	CASSLAATGRSQPQHF	TGTGCCAGCAGCTTGGCGGCGACGGGGAGGAGTCAGCCCCAGCATTTT
TRBV13	.	TRBJ2-3	.	CASSLGGAHTDTQYF	TGTGCCAGCAGCTTAGGGGGGGCCCACACAGATACGCAGTATTTT
TRBV12-3/TRBV12-4	.	TRBJ1-1	once	CATKTGNTEAFF	TGTGCCACCAAGACAGGTAACACTGAAGCTTTCTTT
TRBV11-2	TRBD1	TRBJ1-2	.	CASSSSFTGVYGYTF	TGTGCCAGCAGCTCATCCTTCACAGGGGTCTATGGCTACACCTTC
TRBV19	.	TRBJ2-7	few	CASSIGRPSYEQYF	TGTGCCAGTAGTATTGGCAGACCTTCCTACGAGCAGTACTTC
TRBV19	.	TRBJ2-1	.	CASSPADSDEQFF	TGTGCCAGTAGTCCGGCGGATTCGGATGAGCAGTTCTTC
TRBV28	TRBD1	TRBJ1-2	.	CASSPPTGGNYGYTF	TGTGCCAGCAGTCCGCCGACAGGGGGAAACTATGGCTACACCTTC
TRBV28	.	TRBJ1-5	.	CASSLSLAGNQPQHF	TGTGCCAGCAGTCTATCCCTAGCGGGCAATCAGCCCCAGCATTTT
TRBV2	.	TRBJ1-6	few	CASSVESYNSPLHF	TGTGCCAGCAGTGTAGAGAGCTATAATTCACCCCTCCACTTT
TRBV7-2	TRBD1	TRBJ1-6	.	CASSPRQGNSPLHF	TGTGCCAGCAGCCCCCGACAGGGTAATTCACCCCTCCACTTT
TRBV15	.	TRBJ2-5	.	CATSNGWETQYF	TGTGCCACCAGCAATGGTTGGGAGACCCAGTACTTC
TRBV25-1	.	TRBJ2-5	.	CASSEDRNQETQYF	TGTGCCAGCAGTGAGGACAGAAACCAAGAGACCCAGTACTTC
TRBV4-1	.	TRBJ2-1	.	CASSQVASSSYNEQFF	TGCGCCAGCAGCCAAGTCGCTAGCTCGTCGTACAATGAGCAGTTCTTC
TRBV2	.	TRBJ1-1	.	CASRRAVTEAFF	TGTGCCAGCAGGAGGGCGGTGACTGAAGCTTTCTTT
TRBV3-1/TRBV3-2	.	TRBJ2-3	.	CASSHGPDTQYF	TGTGCCAGCAGCCACGGCCCAGATACGCAGTATTTT
TRBV3-1/TRBV3-2	.	TRBJ1-2	once	CASSPDAGTRQGYTF	TGTGCCAGCAGCCCCGACGCCGGGACACGGCAGGGCTACACCTTC
TRBV6-5	.	TRBJ1-4	.	CASGLRQARNEKLFF	TGTGCCAGCGGCCTACGACAGGCTAGAAATGAAAAACTGTTTTTT